A selection of T cell receptor beta chains follows, all from one sample in a study of CD8+ T cells in alopecia areata. This table comes from immunoSEQ multiplex PCR, and its TCRdb copy is limited to in-frame clones, with some not included. The data hold tens of thousands of clones, with approximately 58% observed a single time. Source: CD8+ T cells sorted from blood, taken at week 0. These receptors were taken from a human donor with alopecia areata. Both conserved end residues are part of each CDR3. The D gene is left open where the match is weak. Clone size is not always given. Where it is, it says once, few, many or a class for expanded clones.

V	D	J	size	CDR3	DNA
TRBV7-6	-	TRBJ2-3	-	CASSLRPTDTQYF	TGTGCCAGCAGCTTGAGGCCTACAGATACGCAGTATTTT
TRBV7-9	TRBD1	TRBJ1-1	-	CASSLGQGVNTEAFF	TGTGCCAGCAGCTTAGGACAGGGCGTGAACACTGAAGCTTTCTTT
TRBV7-9	-	TRBJ2-7	-	CASSRDVTGQYF	TGTGCCAGCAGCAGGGACGTTACCGGGCAGTACTTC
TRBV5-1	TRBD2	TRBJ2-3	-	CASGRLADLWDTQYF	TGCGCCAGCGGCCGACTAGCGGATCTTTGGGATACGCAGTATTTT
TRBV7-2	-	TRBJ2-3	-	CASSNAWGPDTQYF	TGTGCCAGCAGCAACGCTTGGGGCCCAGATACGCAGTATTTT
TRBV29-1	-	TRBJ2-2	few	CSVGFTANTGELFF	TGCAGCGTTGGTTTCACGGCGAACACCGGGGAGCTGTTTTTT
TRBV30	-	TRBJ2-1	-	CAWSAGTTGNEQFF	TGTGCCTGGAGTGCCGGGACCACGGGGAATGAGCAGTTCTTC
TRBV5-4	TRBD2	TRBJ2-3	-	CASSLAVAVAGVDTQYF	TGTGCCAGCAGCTTGGCCGTGGCAGTAGCGGGAGTAGATACGCAGTATTTT
TRBV6-5	-	TRBJ2-5	-	CASSYREWETQYF	TGTGCCAGCAGTTACCGGGAATGGGAGACCCAGTACTTC
TRBV19	-	TRBJ1-2	-	CATTGGDGYTF	TGTGCCACCACGGGGGGAGATGGCTACACCTTC